This TCR beta chain came from a study of early T cells in non-severe SARS-CoV-2 infection. Overall study context: Chains from this unsorted whole-blood bulk RNA could not be paired. Study-wide points: VDJdb matching, biased toward anti-spike CD8 responses, missed private and CD4 specificities.

In this sample, this clonotype turned up many times. Its antigen is as yet unknown. The V end lost 5 bases, the J end lost 4 bases, and 12 bases lay between the germline ends. Germline-derived CDR1 and CDR2 are SGHAT and FQNNGV. This CDR3 contains 14 residues. Unique molecular identifiers were affixed to single, distinct cDNA molecules. TCRdb processed the 5' RACE reads anew with MiXCR; each CDR3 protein has one entry. The sample holds about 99,000 distinct CDR3 sequences; roughly 15% are singletons and the top ten take 1.3%. The TCR was taken from an adult who was a healthcare worker with PCR-confirmed SARS-CoV-2 infection or an uninfected control (not recorded which). Sequencing was done on a sample of whole blood. V is TRBV11-2 and J is TRBJ1-3; maybe TRBD1 (5 bases). The CDR3 coding sequence is TGTGCCAGCAGCATACCAGGGACGGGAAACACCATATATTTT. Translated, it gives CASSIPGTGNTIYF.